The clone carrying this T cell receptor beta chain was seen only a few times. This library used roughly 430 ng RNA and molecular barcoded adaptors spanning alpha/delta and beta/gamma chains. TCRdb reprocessed the reads via MiXCR and lists one record per CDR3 protein. The table lists roughly 93,000 distinct CDR3 sequences, 20% to 25% of them singletons. This sample is part of a study of read filtering for tumor transcriptome and immune sequencing. Study as a whole: Mean patient age was roughly 66 years, range 47 to 80; over 16 male, roughly 14 female.

Bone marrow was sampled from every patient at the time of active disease. The CDR3 has 13 amino acids. V was clipped by 3 bases and J by 1 base, with 4 bases between them. The germline V gene encodes CDR1 MDHEN and CDR2 SYDVKM. The sample taken for sequencing was a population of CD138-negative cells sorted from bone marrow. This sequence was found in a donor at least 40 years old with multiple myeloma. The chain recombines TRBV28 with TRBJ1-5, with D unresolved. CDR3 sequence: CASSFSSNQPQHF. CDR3 coding DNA: TGTGCCAGCAGTTTTTCGAGCAATCAGCCCCAGCATTTT.